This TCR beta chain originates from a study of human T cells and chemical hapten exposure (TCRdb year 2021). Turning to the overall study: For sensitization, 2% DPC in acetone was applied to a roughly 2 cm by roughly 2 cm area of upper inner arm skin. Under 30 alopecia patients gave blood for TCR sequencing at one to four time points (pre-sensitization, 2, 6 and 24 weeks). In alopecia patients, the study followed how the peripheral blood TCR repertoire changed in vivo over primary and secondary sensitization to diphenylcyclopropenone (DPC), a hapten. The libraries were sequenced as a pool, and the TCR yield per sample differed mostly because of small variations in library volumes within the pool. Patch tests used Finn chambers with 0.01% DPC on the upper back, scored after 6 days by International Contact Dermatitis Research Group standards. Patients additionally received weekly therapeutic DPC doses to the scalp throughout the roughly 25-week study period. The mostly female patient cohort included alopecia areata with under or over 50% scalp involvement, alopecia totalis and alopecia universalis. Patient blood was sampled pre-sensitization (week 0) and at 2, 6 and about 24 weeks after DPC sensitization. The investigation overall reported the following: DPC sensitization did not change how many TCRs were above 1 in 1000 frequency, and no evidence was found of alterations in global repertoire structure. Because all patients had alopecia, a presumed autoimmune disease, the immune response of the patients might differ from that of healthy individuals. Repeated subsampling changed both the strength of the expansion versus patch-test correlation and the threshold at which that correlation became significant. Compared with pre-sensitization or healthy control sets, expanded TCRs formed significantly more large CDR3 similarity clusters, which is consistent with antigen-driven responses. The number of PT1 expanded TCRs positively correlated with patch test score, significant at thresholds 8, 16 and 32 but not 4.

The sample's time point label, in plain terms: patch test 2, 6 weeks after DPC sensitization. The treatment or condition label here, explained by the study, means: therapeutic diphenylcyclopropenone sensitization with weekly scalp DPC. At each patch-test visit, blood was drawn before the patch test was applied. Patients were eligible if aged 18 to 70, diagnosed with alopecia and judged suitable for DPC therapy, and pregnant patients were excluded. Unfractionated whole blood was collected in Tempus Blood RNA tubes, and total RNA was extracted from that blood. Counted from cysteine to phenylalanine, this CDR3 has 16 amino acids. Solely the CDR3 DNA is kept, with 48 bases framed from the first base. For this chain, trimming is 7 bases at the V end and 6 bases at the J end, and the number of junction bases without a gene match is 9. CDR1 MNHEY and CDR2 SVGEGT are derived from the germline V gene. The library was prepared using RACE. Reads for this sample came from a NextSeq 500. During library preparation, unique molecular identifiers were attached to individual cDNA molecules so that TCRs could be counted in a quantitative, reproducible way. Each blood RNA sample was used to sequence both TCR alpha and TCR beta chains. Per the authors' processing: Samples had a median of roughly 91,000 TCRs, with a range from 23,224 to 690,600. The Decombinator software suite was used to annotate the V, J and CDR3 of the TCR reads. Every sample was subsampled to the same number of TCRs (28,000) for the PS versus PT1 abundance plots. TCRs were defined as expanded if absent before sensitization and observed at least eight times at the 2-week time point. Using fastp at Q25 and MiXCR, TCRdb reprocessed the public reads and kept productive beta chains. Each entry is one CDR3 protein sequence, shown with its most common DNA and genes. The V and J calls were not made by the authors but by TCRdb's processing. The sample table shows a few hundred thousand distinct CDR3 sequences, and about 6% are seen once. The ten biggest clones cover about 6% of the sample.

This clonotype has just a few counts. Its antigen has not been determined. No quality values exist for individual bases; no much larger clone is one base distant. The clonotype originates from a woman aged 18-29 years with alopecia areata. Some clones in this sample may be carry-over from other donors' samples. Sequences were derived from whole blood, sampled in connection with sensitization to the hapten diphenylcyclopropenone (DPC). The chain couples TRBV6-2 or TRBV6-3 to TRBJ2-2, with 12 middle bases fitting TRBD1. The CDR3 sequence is CASNLPGQGAPGELFF. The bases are TGTGCCAGCAACCTACCGGGACAGGGGGCCCCCGGGGAGCTGTTTTTT.